The clone carrying this TCR beta chain was counted once. Its matching antigen is unknown. This sample was taken from a study of CD8 T cells in Susac syndrome. Study overall: Among the Susac syndrome patients sequenced, 5 or 6 had active disease and fewer than 10 were in remission. Study-level points and caveats: In Susac syndrome, the CD4+ T cell repertoires did not show clonal expansion.

The CDR3 consists of 11 residues. The V end lost 3 bases, the J end lost 8 bases, and 7 bases lay between the germline ends. Germline V lookup: CDR1 DFQATT, CDR2 SNEGSKA (reference sequence). With random hexamers, 0.5 to 1 ug RNA was reverse transcribed. Across 54 Vbeta and 13 Jbeta, TCR beta CDR3 was amplified with immunoSEQ multiplex PCR. TCRdb used MiXCR to reprocess the immunoSEQ multiplex PCR reads, holding one entry per CDR3 protein. Of about 210,000 distinct CDR3 sequences listed, about 94% are singletons. V gene TRBV20-1 combines with J gene TRBJ1-4; no reliable D call. The clonotype was recovered from a human donor with Susac syndrome. Input material: CD4+ T cells from PBMCs. The CDR3 DNA reads as TGCAGTGCTAGCAATATGGAAAAACTGTTTTTT. Protein product: CSASNMEKLFF.